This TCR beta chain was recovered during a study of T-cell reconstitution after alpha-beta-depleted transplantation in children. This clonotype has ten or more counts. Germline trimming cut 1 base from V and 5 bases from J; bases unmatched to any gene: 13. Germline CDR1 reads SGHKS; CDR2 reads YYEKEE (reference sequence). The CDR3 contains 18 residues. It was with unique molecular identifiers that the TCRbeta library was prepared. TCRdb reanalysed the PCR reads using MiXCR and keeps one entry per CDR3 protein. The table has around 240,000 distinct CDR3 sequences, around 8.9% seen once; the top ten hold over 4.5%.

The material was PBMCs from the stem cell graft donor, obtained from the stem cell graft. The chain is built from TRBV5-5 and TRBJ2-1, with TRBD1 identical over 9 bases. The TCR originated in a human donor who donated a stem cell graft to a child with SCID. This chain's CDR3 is CASSLSGTRDRVHNEQFF. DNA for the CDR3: TGTGCCAGCAGCTTGTCAGGAACCCGGGACAGGGTCCACAATGAGCAGTTCTTC. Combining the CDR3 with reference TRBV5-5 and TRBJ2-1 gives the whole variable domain DAGVTQSPTHLIKTRGQQVTLRCSPISGHKSVSWYQQVLGQGPQFIFQYYEKEERGRGNFPDRFSARQFPNYSSELNVNALLLGDSALYLCASSLSGTRDRVHNEQFFGPGTRLTVL.